This T cell receptor (beta chain) is from a study of Ad26.COV2.S vaccination and SARS-CoV-2 variants. As for the study in general: The authors gave Ad26.COV2.S intramuscularly, either once or twice 56 days apart.

This CDR3 has 13 residues. The V end lost 3 bases, the J end lost 1 base, and 6 bases lay between the germline ends. Treatment indicated: around 19 received Ad26.COV2.S at low or high dose, single or two shots; about 5 received placebo; per-sample allocation not given. Sampling was done on day 63 after the first vaccine or placebo injection. The individual, an adult aged 18-55 years, was a donor in Boston. Sequencing used immunoSEQ multiplex PCR; TCRdb keeps in-frame clones, though not all of them. The profile covers about 400,000 clones, with more than 85% appearing a single time and under 3.5% taken by the ten largest.

This specimen was peripheral blood, taken in a trial of Ad26.COV2.S vaccine versus placebo. The gene calls are TRBV12-3 or TRBV12-4 and TRBJ1-1; D is unresolved. The sequence was obtained from a person between 18 and 60 years old who received the Ad26.COV2.S COVID-19 vaccine or a placebo. The CDR3 DNA sequence: TGTGCCAGCAGTTTCGGGGAGAACACTGAAGCTTTCTTT. Translating it yields CASSFGENTEAFF.